These 13 T cell receptor beta chains share one sample of origin, sequenced in a study of response to subunit inactivated influenza vaccine. TCRdb reanalysed the RT-PCR reads using MiXCR and keeps one entry per CDR3 protein. The sample contains hundreds of thousands of distinct CDR3 sequences, 21% of which appear only once. This specimen consisted of PBMCs from blood, obtained around 22 months after vaccination. These receptor sequences come from a man in his fifties or sixties who received an inactivated influenza vaccine.

The rearrangement joins TRBV5-6 to TRBJ1-6; no firm D call. V lost 5 bases, J lost 0 bases, and 15 bases lay in between. The germline gives CDR1 SGHDT, CDR2 YYEEEE. The CDR3 runs 17 residues. CDR3 DNA: TGTGCCAGCAGATATCGGACGGCCAGCTCCTATAATTCACCCCTCCACTTT. Its translation: CASRYRTASSYNSPLHF.

J is TRBJ1-5 and V is TRBV4-2, with D tentatively TRBD1 (6 bases). The CDR3 has 15 amino acids. The germline V gene encodes CDR1 LGHNA and CDR2 YNFKEQ. Trimming stripped 2 bases from V and 6 bases from J, with 14 bases between. This CDR3 is CASSQYQGIVQPQHF. The CDR3 region has the DNA TGTGCCAGCAGCCAATACCAGGGGATCGTTCAGCCCCAGCATTTT.

CDR3 protein: CATSDRVDEQFF. DNA of the CDR3: TGTGCCACCAGCGACCGGGTGGATGAGCAGTTCTTC. The V and J genes are TRBV15 and TRBJ2-1; D is unclear. The germline V and J ends were trimmed by 5 bases and 8 bases, with 10 bases remaining between them. The CDR3 sequence is 12 residues long. CDR1 is LNHNV, CDR2 YYDKDF, per germline (reference sequence).

A few counts support this clonotype. This chain connects TRBV10-3 to TRBJ1-6; D unclear. Germline V CDR1 and CDR2: ENHRY, SYGVKD. The V end lost 6 bases, the J end lost 3 bases, and 6 bases lay between the germline ends. CDR3 length: 13 residues. The CDR3 region is CAIREGYNSPLHF. For the CDR3, the DNA is TGTGCCATCAGGGAAGGCTATAATTCACCCCTCCACTTT.

CDR3 nucleotides: TGCAGCGTTGACGGGCGTCAACAATGGGAGCAGTTCTTC. Protein sequence: CSVDGRQQWEQFF. V gene TRBV29-1 combines with J gene TRBJ2-1, with D unresolved. This CDR3 has 13 amino acids. The V and J ends lost 3 bases and 10 bases respectively, with 16 bases between them. Germline CDR1 and CDR2: SQVTM and ANQGSEA.

The sample holds many counts of this clonotype. CDR3 sequence: CASSARDWGDTIYF. CDR3 DNA: TGTGCCAGCAGCGCCCGGGACTGGGGGGACACCATATATTTT. V usage is TRBV9 and J usage is TRBJ1-3; a possible D gene is TRBD1 (5 bases). The V and J ends lost 3 bases and 8 bases respectively, with 15 bases between them. Germline assignment: CDR1 SGDLS and CDR2 YYNGEE. The CDR3 loop spans 14 amino acids.

This clonotype was detected only a few times. The chain uses TRBV7-9 and TRBJ1-4, with D perhaps TRBD1 (6 bases). The germline CDR1 and CDR2 sequences are SEHNR and FQNEAQ (reference sequence). V was trimmed by 5 bases and J by 8 bases, leaving 12 bases between them. The CDR3 is 13 residues long. CDR3 coding DNA: TGTGCCAGCAGCCAGGACAGTTGGGAAAAACTGTTTTTT. This sequence encodes CASSQDSWEKLFF.

This chain links TRBV2 with TRBJ2-7, with 13 bases that match TRBD2. CDR1 and CDR2 (germline): SNHLY, FYNNEI. The V segment lost 8 bases and the J segment 2 bases; nucleotides outside the gene matches: 12. The CDR3 runs 17 residues. CDR3 sequence (DNA): TGTGCCAGCCAGGGACTAGCGGGATCCCCCGGCGCCTACGAGCAGTACTTC. Its translation: CASQGLAGSPGAYEQYF.

This chain links TRBV10-3 with TRBJ2-2; D is ambiguous. This CDR3 comprises 13 residues. V dropped 4 bases and J dropped 3 bases, with 6 bases sitting between them. Germline V gene data show CDR1 as ENHRY and CDR2 as SYGVKD. CDR3 sequence: CAISVSDTGELFF. DNA for the CDR3: TGTGCCATCAGTGTTTCAGACACCGGGGAGCTGTTTTTT.

The V and J genes are TRBV3-1 and TRBJ1-1; 8 bases are a match to TRBD1. V shed 3 bases, J shed 4 bases, and the junction held 13 bases outside the gene matches. The germline CDR1 and CDR2 sequences are LGHDT and YNNKEL (reference sequence). The CDR3 is 17 amino acids. Written as DNA, the CDR3 is TGTGCCAGCAGCCAGAGATTTACCAGGGGGCGCGGCACTGAAGCTTTCTTT. It translates to CASSQRFTRGRGTEAFF.

This clonotype came up many times. The chain employs TRBV30 and TRBJ1-1; D might be TRBD1 (5 bases). The CDR3 covers 14 residues. The germline V gene has CDR1 GTSNPN and CDR2 SVGIG (reference sequence). The ends were cut back, 4 bases at V and 2 bases at J, with 14 bases in the middle. The CDR3 DNA reads as TGTGCCTGGACACCAAGGACACCCAACACTGAAGCTTTCTTT. It translates to CAWTPRTPNTEAFF.

This clonotype was observed a few times. CDR3 nucleotides: TGTGCCAGCAGTTACTCCCGGGACCGGAGGGGGGAGACCCAGTACTTC. This sequence encodes CASSYSRDRRGETQYF. The chain is built from TRBV6-5 and TRBJ2-5; possibly TRBD1 or TRBD2 for D (6 bases each). This CDR3 contains 16 residues. Germline V CDR1 and CDR2: MNHEY, SVGAGI. Trimming left V 0 bases short and J 5 bases short, with 16 bases between.

The DNA for the CDR3 is TGCGCCAGCAGTTACTTGGGGACTAGCGGGGAGACCCAGTACTTC. It encodes CASSYLGTSGETQYF. The chain combines TRBV5-1 with TRBJ2-5; 12 bases match TRBD2. The CDR3 totals 15 residues. V lost 5 bases and J lost 5; bases outside the gene matches: 7. The V gene's germline CDR1 is SGHRS and CDR2 YFSETQ.